This T cell receptor (beta chain) was retrieved from a study of blood T cell repertoires in COVID-19. Study overall: PBMCs, B-cell-depleted T cells, or T cells were the source of the cDNA or gDNA that made up the material.

This CDR3 spans 13 amino acids. Germline assignment: CDR1 SGHTA and CDR2 FQGNSA. V was shortened by 5 bases and J by 8 bases, with 13 bases between the two germline ends. Data came from immunoSEQ multiplex PCR; TCRdb stores just in-frame clones and leaves some out. The sample holds roughly 120,000 clones, roughly four fifths seen once. This rearrangement joins TRBV7-2 to TRBJ2-1; no definite D call. The sequenced sample consisted of peripheral blood. This receptor was obtained from a woman aged 55-69 years with acute or convalescent COVID-19. CDR3 sequence: CASSQTLGDEQFF. In nucleotides, the CDR3 is TGTGCCAGCAGCCAAACCTTGGGCGATGAGCAGTTCTTC.